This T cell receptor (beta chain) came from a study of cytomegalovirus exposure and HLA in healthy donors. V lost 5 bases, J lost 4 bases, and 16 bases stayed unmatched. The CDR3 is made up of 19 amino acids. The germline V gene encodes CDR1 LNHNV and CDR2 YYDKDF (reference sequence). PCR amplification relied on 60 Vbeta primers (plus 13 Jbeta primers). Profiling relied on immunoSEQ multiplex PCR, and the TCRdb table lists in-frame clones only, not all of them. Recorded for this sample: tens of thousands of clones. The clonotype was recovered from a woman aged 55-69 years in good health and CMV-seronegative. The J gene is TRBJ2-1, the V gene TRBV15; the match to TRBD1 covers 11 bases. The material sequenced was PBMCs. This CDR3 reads CATSGQGAGSGGLYNEQFF. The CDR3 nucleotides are TGTGCCACCAGCGGACAGGGGGCGGGTAGCGGGGGCCTTTACAATGAGCAGTTCTTC.